Following are 6 T cell receptor beta chains from one sample sequenced in a study of regulatory T cells in long-lasting Graves disease. Time point indicated: newly diagnosed GD, antithyroid drugs for less than 3 months. PBMC-derived RNA was used for the TCR library. Assembly of TCR beta libraries relied on iRepertoire HTBI primers together with Arm-PCR of CDR3 regions. TCRdb independently ran MiXCR on the multiplex PCR reads; one entry per CDR3 protein. The table lists 450,000 to 600,000 distinct CDR3 sequences, around an eighth of them singletons. These data are also associated with another study on T cells in Graves' hyperthyroidism and ophthalmopathy.

Sequenced material: peripheral blood mononuclear cells (PBMCs), taken at new diagnosis, from a patient treated with antithyroid drugs. The receptors were sampled from a man aged 25 to 40 with Graves disease.

This clonotype was seen ten or more times. V is TRBV11-2 and J is TRBJ2-4, with 8 positions matching TRBD2. This CDR3 region has 13 residues. Germline CDR1 and CDR2: SGHAT and FQNNGV. V trimming: 6 bases; J trimming: 7 bases; junction bases outside the gene matches: 5. DNA for the CDR3: TGTGCCAGCAGGACTGGGACTAGTAACATTCAGTACTTC. Translated: CASRTGTSNIQYF.

The genes are TRBV20-1 and TRBJ2-7; the match to TRBD1 covers 11 bases. The germline V gene has CDR1 DFQATT and CDR2 SNEGSKA (reference sequence). V gave up 6 bases and J gave up 5 bases; unmatched junction bases: 12. The CDR3 contains 15 residues. CDR3 in DNA: TGCAGTGCCACCCCTTGGGACAGGGGGATCAACGAGCAGTACTTC. Translation: CSATPWDRGINEQYF.

This clonotype was recorded a few times. The chain is built from TRBV3-1 and TRBJ1-2; TRBD1 might be the D (6 bases). Germline lookup yields CDR1 LGHDT and CDR2 YNNKEL (reference sequence). V was trimmed by 5 bases and J by 9 bases, leaving 10 bases between them. The CDR3 consists of 11 residues. CDR3 region: CASSDRLSYTF. The CDR3 DNA follows: TGTGCCAGCAGCGACAGGTTAAGCTACACCTTC.

The V call is TRBV7-9, the J call TRBJ2-1, with 8 bases that match TRBD2. The V gene's germline CDR1 is SEHNR and CDR2 FQNEAQ (reference sequence). V was pared by 4 bases and J by 5 bases, with 10 bases of the junction left unmatched. The CDR3 has 16 amino acids. This CDR3 is CASSSLLAGPNNEQFF. The CDR3 nucleotides read TGTGCCAGCAGCTCCCTTCTAGCGGGTCCGAACAATGAGCAGTTCTTC.

This clonotype was recorded many times. This chain joins TRBV20-1 and TRBJ2-1; 8 bases match TRBD2. V lost 3 bases, J lost 6 bases, and 16 bases stayed unmatched. Germline V gene data show CDR1 as DFQATT and CDR2 as SNEGSKA (reference sequence). CDR3 length: 17 residues. The CDR3 protein is CSASDGRAGSKGNEQFF. The CDR3, as DNA: TGCAGTGCTAGTGACGGGAGGGCCGGGAGCAAGGGCAATGAGCAGTTCTTC.

This clonotype was found many times. The CDR3 sequence is CASSLVSPSGTTQETQYF. CDR3 coding DNA: TGTGCCAGCAGCTTAGTGTCGCCTAGCGGGACCACCCAAGAGACCCAGTACTTC. The gene calls are TRBV11-2 and TRBJ2-5; 9 bases fit TRBD2. CDR1 SGHAT and CDR2 FQNNGV come from the germline V gene. The trim removed 1 base at V and 1 base at J, leaving 10 bases unmatched. CDR3 length equals 18 residues.